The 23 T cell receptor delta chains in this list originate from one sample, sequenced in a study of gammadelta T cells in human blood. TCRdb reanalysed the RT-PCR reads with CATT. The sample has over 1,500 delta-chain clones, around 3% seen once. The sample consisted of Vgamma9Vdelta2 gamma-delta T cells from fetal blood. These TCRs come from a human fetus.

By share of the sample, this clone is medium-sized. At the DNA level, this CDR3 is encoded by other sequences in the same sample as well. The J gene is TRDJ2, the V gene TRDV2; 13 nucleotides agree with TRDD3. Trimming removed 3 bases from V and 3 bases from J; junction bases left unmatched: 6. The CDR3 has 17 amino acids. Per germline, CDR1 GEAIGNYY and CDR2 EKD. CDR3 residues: CACDVLGDTAMTAQLFF. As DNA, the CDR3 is TGTGCCTGTGACGTACTGGGGGATACGGCCATGACAGCACAACTCTTCTTT.

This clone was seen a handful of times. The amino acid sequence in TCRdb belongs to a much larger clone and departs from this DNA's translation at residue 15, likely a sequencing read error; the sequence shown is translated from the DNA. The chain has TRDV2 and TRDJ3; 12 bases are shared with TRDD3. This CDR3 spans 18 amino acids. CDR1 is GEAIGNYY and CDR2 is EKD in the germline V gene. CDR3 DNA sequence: TGTGCCTGTGACACCGTACTGGGGGATACCTGGGACACCCGACTGATGTTTTTC. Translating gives CACDTVLGDTWDTRLMFF.

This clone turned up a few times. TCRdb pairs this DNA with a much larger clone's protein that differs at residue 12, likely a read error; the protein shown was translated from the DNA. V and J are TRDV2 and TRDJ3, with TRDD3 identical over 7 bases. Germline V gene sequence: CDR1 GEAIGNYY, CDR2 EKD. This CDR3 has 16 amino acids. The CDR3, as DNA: TGTGCCTGTGACACCTGGGGGACCTGGGACACCCAACAGATGTTTTTC. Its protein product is CACDTWGTWDTQQMFF.

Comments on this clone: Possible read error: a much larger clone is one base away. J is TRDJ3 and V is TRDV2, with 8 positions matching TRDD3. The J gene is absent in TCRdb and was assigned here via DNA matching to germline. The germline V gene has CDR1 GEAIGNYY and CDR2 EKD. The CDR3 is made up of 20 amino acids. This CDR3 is CASDTVLGATSSWDTRQMFF. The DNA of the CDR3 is TGTGCCAGTGACACCGTACTGGGGGCTACAAGCTCCTGGGACACCCGACAGATGTTTTTC.

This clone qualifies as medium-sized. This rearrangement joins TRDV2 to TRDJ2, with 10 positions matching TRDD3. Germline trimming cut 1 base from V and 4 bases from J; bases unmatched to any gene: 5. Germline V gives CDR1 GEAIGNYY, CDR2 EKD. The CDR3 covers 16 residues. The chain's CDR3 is CACDTRGIRQTAQLFF. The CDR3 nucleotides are TGTGCCTGTGACACGCGGGGGATACGACAGACAGCACAACTCTTCTTT.

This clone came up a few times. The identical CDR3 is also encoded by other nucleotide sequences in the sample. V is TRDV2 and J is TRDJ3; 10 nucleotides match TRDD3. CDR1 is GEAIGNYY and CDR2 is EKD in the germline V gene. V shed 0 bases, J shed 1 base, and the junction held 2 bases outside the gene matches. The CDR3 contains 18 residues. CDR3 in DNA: TGTGCCTGTGACACCGGGGGATACGGTTCCTGGGACACCCGACAGATGTTTTTC. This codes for CACDTGGYGSWDTRQMFF.

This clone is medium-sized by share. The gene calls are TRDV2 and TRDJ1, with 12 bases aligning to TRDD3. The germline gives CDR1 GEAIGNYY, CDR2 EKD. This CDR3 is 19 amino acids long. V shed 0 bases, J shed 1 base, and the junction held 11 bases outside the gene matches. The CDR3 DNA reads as TGTGCCTGTGACACCGTAGTCTGGGGGATACGAGAGCGCACCGATAAACTCATCTTT. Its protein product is CACDTVVWGIRERTDKLIF.

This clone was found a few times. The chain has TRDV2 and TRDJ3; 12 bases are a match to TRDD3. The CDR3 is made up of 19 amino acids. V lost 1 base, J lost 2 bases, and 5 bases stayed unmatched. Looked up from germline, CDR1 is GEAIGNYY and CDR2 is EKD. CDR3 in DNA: TGTGCCTGTGACACAACTGGGGGATACCGGACCTGGGACACCCGACAGATGTTTTTC. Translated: CACDTTGGYRTWDTRQMFF.

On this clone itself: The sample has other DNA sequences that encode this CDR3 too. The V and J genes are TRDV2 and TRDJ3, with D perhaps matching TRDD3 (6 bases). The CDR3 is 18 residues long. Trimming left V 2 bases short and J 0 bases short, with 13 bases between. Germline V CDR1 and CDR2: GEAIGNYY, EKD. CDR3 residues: CACDKVLGPSWDTRQMFF. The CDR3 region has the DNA TGTGCCTGTGACAAAGTACTGGGACCCTCCTGGGACACCCGACAGATGTTTTTC.

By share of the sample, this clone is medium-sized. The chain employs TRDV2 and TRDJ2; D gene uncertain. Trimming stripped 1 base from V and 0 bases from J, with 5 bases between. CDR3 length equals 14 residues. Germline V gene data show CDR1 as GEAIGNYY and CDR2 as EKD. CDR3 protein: CACDTFTLTAQLFF. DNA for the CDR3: TGTGCCTGTGACACTTTTACTTTGACAGCACAACTCTTCTTT.

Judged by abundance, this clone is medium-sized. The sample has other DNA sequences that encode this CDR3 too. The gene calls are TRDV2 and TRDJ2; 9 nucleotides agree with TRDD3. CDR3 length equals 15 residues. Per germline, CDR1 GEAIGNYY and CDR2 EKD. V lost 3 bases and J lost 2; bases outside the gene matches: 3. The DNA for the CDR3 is TGTGCCTGTGACGTACTGGGGGACTTGACAGCACAACTCTTCTTT. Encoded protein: CACDVLGDLTAQLFF.

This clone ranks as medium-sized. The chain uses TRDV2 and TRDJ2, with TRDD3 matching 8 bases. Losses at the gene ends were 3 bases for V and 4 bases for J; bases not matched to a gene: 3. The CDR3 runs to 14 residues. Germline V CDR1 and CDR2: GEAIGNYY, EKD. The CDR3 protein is CACDVLGATAQLFF. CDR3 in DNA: TGTGCCTGTGACGTACTGGGGGCGACAGCACAACTCTTCTTT.

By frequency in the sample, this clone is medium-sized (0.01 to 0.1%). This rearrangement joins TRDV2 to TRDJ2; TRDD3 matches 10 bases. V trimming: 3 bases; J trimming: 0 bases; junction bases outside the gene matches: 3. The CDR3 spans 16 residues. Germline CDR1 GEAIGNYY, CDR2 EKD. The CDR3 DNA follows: TGTGCCTGTGACCTACTGGGGGATGCTTTGACAGCACAACTCTTCTTT. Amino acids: CACDLLGDALTAQLFF.

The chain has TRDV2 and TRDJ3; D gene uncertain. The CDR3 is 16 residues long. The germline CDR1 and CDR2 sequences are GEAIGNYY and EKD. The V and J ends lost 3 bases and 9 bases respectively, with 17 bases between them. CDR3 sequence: CACDPATPDGTRQMFF. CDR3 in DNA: TGTGCCTGTGACCCGGCTACTCCTGACGGCACCCGACAGATGTTTTTC.

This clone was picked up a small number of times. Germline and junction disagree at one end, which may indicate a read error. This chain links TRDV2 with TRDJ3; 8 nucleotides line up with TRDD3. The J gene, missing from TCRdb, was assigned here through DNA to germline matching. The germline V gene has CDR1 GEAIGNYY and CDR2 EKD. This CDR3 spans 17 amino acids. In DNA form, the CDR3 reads TGTGCCTGTGACGTACTGGGGGGCTCCTGGGACACCCAACAGATGTTTTTC. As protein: CACDVLGGSWDTQQMFF.

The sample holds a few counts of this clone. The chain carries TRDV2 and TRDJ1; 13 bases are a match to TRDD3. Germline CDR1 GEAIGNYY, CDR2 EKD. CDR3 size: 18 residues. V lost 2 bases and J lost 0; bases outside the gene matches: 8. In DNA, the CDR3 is TGTGCCTGTGACAAAATACTGGGGGATACGCGAAACACCGATAAACTCATCTTT. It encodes CACDKILGDTRNTDKLIF.

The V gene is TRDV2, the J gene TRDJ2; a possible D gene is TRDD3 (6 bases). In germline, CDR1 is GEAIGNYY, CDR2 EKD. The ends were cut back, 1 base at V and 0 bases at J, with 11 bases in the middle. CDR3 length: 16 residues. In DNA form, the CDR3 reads TGTGCCTGTGACACGGTGGGGGTTTCTTTGACAGCACAACTCTTCTTT. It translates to CACDTVGVSLTAQLFF.

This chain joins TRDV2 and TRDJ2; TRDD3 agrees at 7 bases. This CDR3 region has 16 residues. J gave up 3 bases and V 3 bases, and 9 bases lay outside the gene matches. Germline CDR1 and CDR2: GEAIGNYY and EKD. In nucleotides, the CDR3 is TGTGCCTGTGACTCCCTGGGGGGTTCTGTGACAGCACAACTCTTCTTT. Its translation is CACDSLGGSVTAQLFF.

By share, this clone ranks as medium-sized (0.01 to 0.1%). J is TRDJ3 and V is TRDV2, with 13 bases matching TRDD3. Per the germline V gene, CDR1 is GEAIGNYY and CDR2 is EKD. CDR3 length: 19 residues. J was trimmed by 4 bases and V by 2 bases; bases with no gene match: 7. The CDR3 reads CACDKILGDTRWDTRQMFF. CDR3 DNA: TGTGCCTGTGACAAAATACTGGGGGATACGCGTTGGGACACCCGACAGATGTTTTTC.

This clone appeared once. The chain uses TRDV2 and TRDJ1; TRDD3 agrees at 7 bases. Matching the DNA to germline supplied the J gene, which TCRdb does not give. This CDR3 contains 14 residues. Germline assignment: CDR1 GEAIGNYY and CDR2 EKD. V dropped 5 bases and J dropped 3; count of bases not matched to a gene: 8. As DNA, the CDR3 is TGTGCCTGTGTTAAACTGGGGATGGCCGATAAACTCATCTTT. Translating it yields CACVKLGMADKLIF.

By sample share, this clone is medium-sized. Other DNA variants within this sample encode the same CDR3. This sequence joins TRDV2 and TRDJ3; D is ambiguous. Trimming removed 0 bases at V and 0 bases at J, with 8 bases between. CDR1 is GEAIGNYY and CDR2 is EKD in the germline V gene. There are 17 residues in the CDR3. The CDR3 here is CACDTVLSSWDTRQMFF. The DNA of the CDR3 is TGTGCCTGTGACACCGTACTAAGCTCCTGGGACACCCGACAGATGTTTTTC.

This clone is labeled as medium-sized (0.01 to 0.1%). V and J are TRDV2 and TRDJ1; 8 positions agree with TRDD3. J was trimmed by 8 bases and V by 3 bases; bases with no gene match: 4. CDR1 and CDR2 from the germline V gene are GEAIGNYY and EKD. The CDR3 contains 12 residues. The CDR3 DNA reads TGTGCCTGTGACGCGTACTGGGGGAAACTCATCTTT. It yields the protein CACDAYWGKLIF.

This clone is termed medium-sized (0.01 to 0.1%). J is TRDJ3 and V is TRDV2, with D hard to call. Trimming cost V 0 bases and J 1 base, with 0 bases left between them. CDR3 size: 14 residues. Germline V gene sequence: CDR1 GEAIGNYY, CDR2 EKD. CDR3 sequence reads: CACDTSWDTRQMFF. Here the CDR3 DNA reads TGTGCCTGTGACACCTCCTGGGACACCCGACAGATGTTTTTC.